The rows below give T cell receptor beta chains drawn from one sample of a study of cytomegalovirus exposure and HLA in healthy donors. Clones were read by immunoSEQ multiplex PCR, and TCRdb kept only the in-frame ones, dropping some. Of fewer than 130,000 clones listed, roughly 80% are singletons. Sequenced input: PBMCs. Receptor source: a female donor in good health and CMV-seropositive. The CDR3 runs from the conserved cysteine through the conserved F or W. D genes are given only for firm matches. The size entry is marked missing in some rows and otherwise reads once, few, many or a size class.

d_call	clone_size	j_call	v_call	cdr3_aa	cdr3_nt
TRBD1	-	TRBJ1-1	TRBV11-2	CASSSSWTGTEAFF	TGTGCCAGCAGCTCTTCATGGACAGGGACTGAAGCTTTCTTT
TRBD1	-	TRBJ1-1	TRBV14	CASSPLRQGSAFF	TGTGCCAGCAGCCCGTTACGACAGGGATCAGCTTTCTTT
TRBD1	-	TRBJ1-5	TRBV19	CASSIGPGTGFSSNQPQHF	TGTGCCAGTAGTATAGGTCCGGGGACAGGGTTTTCTAGCAATCAGCCCCAGCATTTT
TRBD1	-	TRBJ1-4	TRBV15	CATSRAPGQGSSNEKLFF	TGTGCCACCAGCAGAGCACCGGGACAGGGGTCATCTAATGAAAAACTGTTTTTT
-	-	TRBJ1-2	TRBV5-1	CASSDLTDNYGYTF	TGCGCCAGCAGCGACTTGACAGATAACTATGGCTACACCTTC
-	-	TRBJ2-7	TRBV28	CASSYRGSRSYEQYF	TGTGCCAGCAGTTATAGGGGGAGCCGGTCCTACGAGCAGTACTTC
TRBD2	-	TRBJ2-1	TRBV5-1	CASSLDGLAGGMGFF	TGCGCCAGCAGCTTGGATGGACTAGCGGGAGGAATGGGGTTCTTC
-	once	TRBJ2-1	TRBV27	CASSYQPPGPAGGEQFF	TGTGCCAGCAGTTACCAACCTCCGGGACCGGCCGGGGGAGAGCAGTTCTTC
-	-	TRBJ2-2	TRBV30	CAWSVQGQGTGELFF	TGTGCCTGGAGTGTCCAAGGGCAGGGCACCGGGGAGCTGTTTTTT
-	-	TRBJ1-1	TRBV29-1	CSATEPPSVEAFF	TGCAGCGCGACAGAGCCCCCGAGCGTCGAAGCTTTCTTT
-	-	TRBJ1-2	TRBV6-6	CASRRTALYGYTF	TGTGCCAGCAGACGCACAGCACTCTATGGCTACACCTTC
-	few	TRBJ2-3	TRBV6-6	CASTARLTDTQYF	TGTGCCAGTACAGCGAGACTAACAGATACGCAGTATTTT
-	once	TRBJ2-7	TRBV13	CASSLGLTYEQYF	TGTGCCAGCAGCTTAGGGCTAACCTACGAGCAGTACTTC
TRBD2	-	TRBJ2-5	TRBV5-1	CASSSGSGGQGETQYF	TGCGCCAGCAGTTCGGGAAGCGGGGGGCAGGGAGAGACCCAGTACTTC
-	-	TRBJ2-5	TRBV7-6	CASSSGFQASQETQYF	TGTGCCAGCAGCTCAGGGTTTCAGGCCTCGCAAGAGACCCAGTACTTC
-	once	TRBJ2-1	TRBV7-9	CASSLASKEKRASIWEQFF	TGTGCCAGCAGCTTAGCAAGTAAAGAGAAGAGGGCCTCAATTTGGGAGCAGTTCTTC
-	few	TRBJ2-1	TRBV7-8	CASSFRTSYNEQFF	TGTGCCAGCAGCTTTCGGACTTCCTACAATGAGCAGTTCTTC
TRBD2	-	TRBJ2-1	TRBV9	CASSVTVAGGEQFF	TGTGCCAGCAGCGTCACAGTCGCGGGGGGCGAGCAGTTCTTC
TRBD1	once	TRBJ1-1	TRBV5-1	CASSSGTGRMGTEAFF	TGCGCCAGCAGCTCCGGGACAGGGCGAATGGGCACTGAAGCTTTCTTT
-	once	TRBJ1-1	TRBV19	CASSIVSGGNTEAFF	TGTGCCAGTAGTATCGTGTCCGGCGGGAACACTGAAGCTTTCTTT
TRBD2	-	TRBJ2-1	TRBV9	CASSERGVQYNEQFF	TGTGCCAGCAGCGAGCGGGGGGTCCAATACAATGAGCAGTTCTTC
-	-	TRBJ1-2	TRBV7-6	CASSLGGRGYGYTF	TGTGCCAGCAGCTTGGGCGGGAGAGGGTATGGCTACACCTTC
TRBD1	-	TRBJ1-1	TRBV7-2	CASSLHRGQNTEAFF	TGTGCCAGCAGCCTCCACAGGGGACAGAACACTGAAGCTTTCTTT
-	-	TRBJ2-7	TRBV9	CASSVAGYSYEQYF	TGTGCCAGCAGCGTAGCGGGGTATTCCTACGAGCAGTACTTC
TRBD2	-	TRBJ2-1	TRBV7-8	CASSRPGDSGSVDEQFF	TGTGCCAGCAGCCGCCCGGGGGATAGCGGGAGTGTAGATGAGCAGTTCTTC
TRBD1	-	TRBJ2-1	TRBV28	CASSFWDRGNEQFF	TGTGCCAGCAGTTTTTGGGACAGGGGAAATGAGCAGTTCTTC
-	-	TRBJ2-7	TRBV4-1	CASSLAGREVNEQYF	TGCGCCAGCAGCCTAGCTGGCAGGGAGGTAAACGAGCAGTACTTC
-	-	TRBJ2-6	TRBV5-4	CASSTGLPGSGANVLTF	TGTGCCAGCAGCACCGGACTACCGGGCTCTGGGGCCAACGTCCTGACTTTC
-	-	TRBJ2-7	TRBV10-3	CAISDSGTQTYEQYF	TGTGCCATCAGTGACTCCGGGACTCAGACCTACGAGCAGTACTTC
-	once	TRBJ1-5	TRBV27	CASSGGGGGNQPQHF	TGTGCCAGCAGCGGGGGGGGCGGGGGCAATCAGCCCCAGCATTTT
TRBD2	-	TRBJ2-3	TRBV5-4	CASSLGSGRYPTDTQYF	TGTGCCAGCAGCTTGGGTAGCGGGAGGTACCCCACAGATACGCAGTATTTT
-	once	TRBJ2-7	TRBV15	CATSSQLGGRRYEQYF	TGTGCCACCAGCAGTCAACTGGGGGGAAGGAGATACGAGCAGTACTTC
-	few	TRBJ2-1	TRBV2	CASSFRGGGEQFF	TGTGCCAGCAGTTTTCGGGGTGGGGGCGAGCAGTTCTTC
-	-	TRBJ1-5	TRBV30	CAWSPRGNQPQHF	TGTGCCTGGAGTCCCCGAGGGAATCAGCCCCAGCATTTT
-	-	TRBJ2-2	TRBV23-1	CASSQSRALGYTGELFF	TGCGCCAGCAGTCAATCCAGGGCCCTTGGTTACACCGGGGAGCTGTTTTTT
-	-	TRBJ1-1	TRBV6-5	CASTAGSTEAFF	TGTGCCAGCACCGCCGGGTCGACTGAAGCTTTCTTT
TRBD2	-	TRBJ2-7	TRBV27	CASRLRLAGAYEQYF	TGTGCCAGCAGACTCAGACTAGCGGGAGCTTACGAGCAGTACTTC
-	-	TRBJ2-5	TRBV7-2	CASGSRVGETQYF	TGTGCCAGCGGCAGCAGGGTAGGGGAGACCCAGTACTTC
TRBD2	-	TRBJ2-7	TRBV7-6	CASSQGLAGAYEQYF	TGTGCCAGCAGCCAAGGACTAGCGGGAGCCTACGAGCAGTACTTC
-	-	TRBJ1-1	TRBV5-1	CASRVGDTEAFF	TGCGCCAGCAGGGTGGGCGACACTGAAGCTTTCTTT
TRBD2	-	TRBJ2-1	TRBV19	CASSSSAGWPFF	TGTGCCAGTAGTTCGTCAGCGGGGTGGCCGTTCTTC
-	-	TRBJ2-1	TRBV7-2	CASSSRQGREQFF	TGTGCCAGCAGCTCACGGCAGGGCCGTGAGCAGTTCTTC
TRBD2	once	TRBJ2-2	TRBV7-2	CASSLRLAGNTGELFF	TGTGCCAGCAGCCTACGACTAGCGGGGAACACCGGGGAGCTGTTTTTT
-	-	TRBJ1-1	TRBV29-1	CSATGVNTEAFF	TGCAGCGCGACAGGAGTGAACACTGAAGCTTTCTTT
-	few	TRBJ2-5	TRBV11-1	CASRLTFGQIQETQYF	TGTGCCAGCAGGTTGACCTTTGGGCAGATCCAAGAGACCCAGTACTTC